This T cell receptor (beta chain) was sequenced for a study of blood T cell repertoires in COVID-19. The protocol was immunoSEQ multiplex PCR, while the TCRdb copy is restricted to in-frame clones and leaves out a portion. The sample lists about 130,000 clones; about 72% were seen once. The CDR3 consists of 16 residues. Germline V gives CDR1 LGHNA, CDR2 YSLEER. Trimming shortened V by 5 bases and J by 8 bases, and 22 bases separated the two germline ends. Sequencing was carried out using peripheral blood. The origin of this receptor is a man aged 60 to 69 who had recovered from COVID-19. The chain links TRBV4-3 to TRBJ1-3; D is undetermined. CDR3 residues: CASSALGNLGSDTIYF. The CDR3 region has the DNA TGCGCCAGCAGCGCTCTTGGGAACCTGGGGAGTGACACCATATATTTT.